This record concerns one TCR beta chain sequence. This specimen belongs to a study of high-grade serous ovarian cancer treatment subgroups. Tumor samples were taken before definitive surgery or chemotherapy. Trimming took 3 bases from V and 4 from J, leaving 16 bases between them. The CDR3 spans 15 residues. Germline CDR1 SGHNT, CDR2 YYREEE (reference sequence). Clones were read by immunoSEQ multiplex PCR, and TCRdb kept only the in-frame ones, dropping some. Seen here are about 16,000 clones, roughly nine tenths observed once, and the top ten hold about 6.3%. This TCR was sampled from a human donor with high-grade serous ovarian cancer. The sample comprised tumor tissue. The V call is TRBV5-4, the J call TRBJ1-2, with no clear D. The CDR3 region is CASSSSPAVTYGYTF. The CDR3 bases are TGTGCCAGCAGCTCCTCACCGGCCGTAACCTATGGCTACACCTTC. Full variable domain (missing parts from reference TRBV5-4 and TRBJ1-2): ETGVTQSPTHLIKTRGQQVTLRCSSQSGHNTVSWYQQALGQGPQFIFQYYREEENGRGNFPPRFSGLQFPNYSSELNVNALELDDSALYLCASSSSPAVTYGYTFGSGTRLTVV.